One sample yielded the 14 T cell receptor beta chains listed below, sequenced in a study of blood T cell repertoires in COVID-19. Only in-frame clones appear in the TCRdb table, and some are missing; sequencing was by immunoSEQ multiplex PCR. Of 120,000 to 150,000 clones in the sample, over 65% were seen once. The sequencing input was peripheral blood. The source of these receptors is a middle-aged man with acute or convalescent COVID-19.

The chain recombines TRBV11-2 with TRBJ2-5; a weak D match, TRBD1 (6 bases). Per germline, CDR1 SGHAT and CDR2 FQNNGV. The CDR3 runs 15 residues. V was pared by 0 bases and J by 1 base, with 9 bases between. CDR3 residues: CASSLDQGPQETQYF. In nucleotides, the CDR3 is TGTGCCAGCAGCTTAGATCAGGGGCCCCAAGAGACCCAGTACTTC.

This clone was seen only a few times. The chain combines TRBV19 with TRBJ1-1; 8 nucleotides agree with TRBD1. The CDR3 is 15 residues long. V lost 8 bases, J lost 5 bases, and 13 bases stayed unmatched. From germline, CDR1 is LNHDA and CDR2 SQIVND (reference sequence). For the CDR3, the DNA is TGTGCCAGTCGGACAGGGCAATGGATCGAGACTGAAGCTTTCTTT. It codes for CASRTGQWIETEAFF.

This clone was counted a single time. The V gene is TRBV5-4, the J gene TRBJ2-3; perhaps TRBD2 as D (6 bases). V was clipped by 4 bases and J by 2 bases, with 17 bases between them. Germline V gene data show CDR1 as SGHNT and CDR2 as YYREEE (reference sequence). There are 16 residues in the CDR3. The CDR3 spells CASSPGGLLTTDTQYF. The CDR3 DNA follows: TGTGCCAGCAGCCCTGGGGGACTTTTAACCACAGATACGCAGTATTTT.

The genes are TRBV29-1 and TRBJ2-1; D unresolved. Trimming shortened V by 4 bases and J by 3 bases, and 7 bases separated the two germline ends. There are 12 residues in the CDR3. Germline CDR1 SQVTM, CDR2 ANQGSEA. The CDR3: CSVVLVYNEQFF. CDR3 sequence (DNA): TGCAGCGTTGTACTTGTCTACAATGAGCAGTTCTTC.

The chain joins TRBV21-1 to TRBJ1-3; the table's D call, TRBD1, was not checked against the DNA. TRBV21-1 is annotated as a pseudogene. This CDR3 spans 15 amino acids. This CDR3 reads CASNAYRGDPGSIYF. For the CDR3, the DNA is TGTGCCAGCAACGCTTACAGGGGAGACCCCGGCAGCATATATTTT.

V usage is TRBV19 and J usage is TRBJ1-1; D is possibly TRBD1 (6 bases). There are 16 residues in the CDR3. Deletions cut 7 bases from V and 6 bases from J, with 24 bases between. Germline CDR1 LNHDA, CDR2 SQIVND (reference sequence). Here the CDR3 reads CASKRPESVPGAEAFF. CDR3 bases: TGTGCCAGTAAAAGGCCCGAGTCAGTGCCAGGGGCTGAAGCTTTCTTT.

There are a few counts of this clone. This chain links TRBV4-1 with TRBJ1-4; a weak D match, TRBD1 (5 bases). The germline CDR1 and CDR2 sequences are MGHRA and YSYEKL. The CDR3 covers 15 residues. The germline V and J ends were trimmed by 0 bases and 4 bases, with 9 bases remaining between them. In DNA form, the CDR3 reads TGCGCCAGCAGCCAAGATACGGGGGGTAATGAAAAACTGTTTTTT. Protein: CASSQDTGGNEKLFF.

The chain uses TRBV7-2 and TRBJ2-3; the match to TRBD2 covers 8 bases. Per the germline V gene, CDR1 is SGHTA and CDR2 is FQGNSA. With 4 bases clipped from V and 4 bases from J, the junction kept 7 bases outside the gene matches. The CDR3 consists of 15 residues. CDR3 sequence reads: CASSSTGGRADTQYF. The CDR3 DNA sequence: TGTGCCAGCAGCTCTACGGGGGGGCGGGCAGATACGCAGTATTTT.

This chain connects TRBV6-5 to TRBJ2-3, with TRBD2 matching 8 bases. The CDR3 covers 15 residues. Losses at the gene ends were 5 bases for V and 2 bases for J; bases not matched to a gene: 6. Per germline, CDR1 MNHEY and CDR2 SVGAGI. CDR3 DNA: TGTGCCAGCAGTCTCAGCGGGGGCATCACAGATACGCAGTATTTT. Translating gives CASSLSGGITDTQYF.

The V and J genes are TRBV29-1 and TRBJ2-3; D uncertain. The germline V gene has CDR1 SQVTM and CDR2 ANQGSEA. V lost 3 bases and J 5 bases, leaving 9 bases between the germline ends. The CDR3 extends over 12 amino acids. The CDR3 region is CSVDQTRDTQYF. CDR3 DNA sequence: TGCAGCGTTGACCAAACGAGAGATACGCAGTATTTT.

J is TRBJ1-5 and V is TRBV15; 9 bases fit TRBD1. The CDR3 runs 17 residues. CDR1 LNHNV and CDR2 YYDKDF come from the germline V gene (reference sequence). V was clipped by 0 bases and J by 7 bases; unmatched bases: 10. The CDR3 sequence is CATSREAPGTGLQPQHF. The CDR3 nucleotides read TGTGCCACCAGCAGAGAGGCCCCCGGGACAGGGCTACAGCCCCAGCATTTT.

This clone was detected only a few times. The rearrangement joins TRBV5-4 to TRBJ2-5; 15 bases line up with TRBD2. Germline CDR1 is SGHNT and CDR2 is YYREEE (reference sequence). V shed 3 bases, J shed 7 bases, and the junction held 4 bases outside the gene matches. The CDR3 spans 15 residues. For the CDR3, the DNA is TGTGCCAGCAGCTACGGGACTAGCGGGGGGATGACCCAGTACTTC. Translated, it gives CASSYGTSGGMTQYF.

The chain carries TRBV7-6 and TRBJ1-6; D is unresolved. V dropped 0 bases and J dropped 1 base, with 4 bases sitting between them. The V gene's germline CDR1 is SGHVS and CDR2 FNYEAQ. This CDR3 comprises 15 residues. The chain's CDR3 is CASSLAASYNSPLHF. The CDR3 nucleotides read TGTGCCAGCAGCTTAGCAGCGTCCTATAATTCACCCCTCCACTTT.

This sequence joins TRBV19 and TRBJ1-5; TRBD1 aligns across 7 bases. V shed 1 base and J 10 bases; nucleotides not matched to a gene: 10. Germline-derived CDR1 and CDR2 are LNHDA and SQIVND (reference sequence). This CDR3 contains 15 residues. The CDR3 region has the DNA TGTGCCAGTAGTATAGGCGGCAGGGGGTTCGCACCCCAGCATTTT. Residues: CASSIGGRGFAPQHF.